This T cell receptor beta chain originates from a study of blood T cell repertoires in COVID-19. Generated by immunoSEQ multiplex PCR, the TCRdb table keeps only in-frame clones and is missing some. The sample has 200,000 to 250,000 clones, about 90% seen once; the top ten hold about 4%. Cohorts were determined from participant-reported clinical history. Germline CDR1 is KGHDR and CDR2 is SFDVKD. V was shortened by 4 bases and J by 6 bases, with 12 bases between the two germline ends. The CDR3 contains 14 residues. This clonotype was obtained from a woman aged 25 to 39 who had been exposed to COVID-19. The chain carries TRBV24-1 and TRBJ1-5, with unresolved D. The material sequenced was PBMCs or T cells enriched from blood (not recorded which). CDR3 bases: TGTGCCACCAGTGACCGGACCCGGGGTCAGCCCCAGCATTTT. It yields the protein CATSDRTRGQPQHF.